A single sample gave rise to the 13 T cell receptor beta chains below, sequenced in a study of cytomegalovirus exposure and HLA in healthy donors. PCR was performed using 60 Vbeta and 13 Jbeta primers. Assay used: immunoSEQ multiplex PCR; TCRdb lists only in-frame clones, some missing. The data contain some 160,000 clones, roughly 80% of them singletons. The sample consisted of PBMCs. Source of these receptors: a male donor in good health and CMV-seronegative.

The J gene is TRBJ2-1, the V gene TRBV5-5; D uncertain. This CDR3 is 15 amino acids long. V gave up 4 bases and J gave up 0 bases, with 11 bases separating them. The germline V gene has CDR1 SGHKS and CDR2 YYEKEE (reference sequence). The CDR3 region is CASSAWADSYNEQFF. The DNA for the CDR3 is TGTGCCAGCAGCGCCTGGGCAGACTCCTACAATGAGCAGTTCTTC.

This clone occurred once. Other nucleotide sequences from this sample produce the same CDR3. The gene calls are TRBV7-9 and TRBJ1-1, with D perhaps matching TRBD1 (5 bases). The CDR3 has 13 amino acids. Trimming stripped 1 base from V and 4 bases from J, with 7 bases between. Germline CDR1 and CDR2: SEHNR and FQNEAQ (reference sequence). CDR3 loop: CASSLEGATEAFF. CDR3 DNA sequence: TGTGCCAGCAGCTTAGAAGGGGCCACTGAAGCTTTCTTT.

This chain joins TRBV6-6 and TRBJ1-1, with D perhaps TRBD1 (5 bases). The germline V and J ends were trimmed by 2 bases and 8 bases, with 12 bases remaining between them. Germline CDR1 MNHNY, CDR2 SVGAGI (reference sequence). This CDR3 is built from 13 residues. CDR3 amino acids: CASSYGAELEAFF. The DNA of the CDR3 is TGTGCCAGCAGTTACGGGGCGGAGTTGGAAGCTTTCTTT.

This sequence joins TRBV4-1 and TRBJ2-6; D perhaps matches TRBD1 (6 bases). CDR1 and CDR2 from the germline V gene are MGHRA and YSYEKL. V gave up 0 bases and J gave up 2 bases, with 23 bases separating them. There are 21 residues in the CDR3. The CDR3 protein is CASSQDRANLAGDTGANVLTF. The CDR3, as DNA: TGCGCCAGCAGCCAAGATCGGGCCAACTTGGCAGGGGACACTGGGGCCAACGTCCTGACTTTC.

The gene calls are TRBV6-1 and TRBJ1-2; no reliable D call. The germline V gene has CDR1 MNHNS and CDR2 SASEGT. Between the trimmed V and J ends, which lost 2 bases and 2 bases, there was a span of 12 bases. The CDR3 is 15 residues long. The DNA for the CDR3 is TGTGCCAGCAGTGAACGTTTCGGCGGGAACTATGGCTACACCTTC. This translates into CASSERFGGNYGYTF.

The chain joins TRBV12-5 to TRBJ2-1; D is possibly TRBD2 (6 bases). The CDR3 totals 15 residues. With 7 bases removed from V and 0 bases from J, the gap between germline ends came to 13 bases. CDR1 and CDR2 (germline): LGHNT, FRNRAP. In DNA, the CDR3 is TGTGCTAGTGCCGCCGGAGGGAGCTCCTACAATGAGCAGTTCTTC. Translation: CASAAGGSSYNEQFF.

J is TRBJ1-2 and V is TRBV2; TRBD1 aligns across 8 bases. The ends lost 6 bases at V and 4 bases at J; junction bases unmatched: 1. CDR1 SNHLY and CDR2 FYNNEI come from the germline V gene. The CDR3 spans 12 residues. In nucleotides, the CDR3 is TGTGCCAGCAGACAGGGGGTCTATGGCTACACCTTC. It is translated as CASRQGVYGYTF.

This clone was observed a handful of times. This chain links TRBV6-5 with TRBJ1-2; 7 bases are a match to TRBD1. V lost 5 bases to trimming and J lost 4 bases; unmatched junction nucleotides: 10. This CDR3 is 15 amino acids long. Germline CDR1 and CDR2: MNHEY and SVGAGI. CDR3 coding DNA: TGTGCCAGCAGTATCTCAGGGGGAGGTAGCTATGGCTACACCTTC. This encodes CASSISGGGSYGYTF.

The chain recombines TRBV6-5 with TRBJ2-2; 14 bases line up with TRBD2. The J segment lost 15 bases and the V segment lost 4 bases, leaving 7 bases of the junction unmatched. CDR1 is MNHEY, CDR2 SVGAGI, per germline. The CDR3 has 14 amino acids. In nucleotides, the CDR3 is TGTGCCAGCAGTTCCGGGACTAGCGGGGGATTGGTGTTTTTT. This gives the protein CASSSGTSGGLVFF.

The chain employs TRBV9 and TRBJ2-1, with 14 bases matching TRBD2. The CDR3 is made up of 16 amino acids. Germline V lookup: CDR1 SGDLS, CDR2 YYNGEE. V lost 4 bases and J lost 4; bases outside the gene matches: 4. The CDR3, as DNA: TGTGCCAGCAGCCCGGGGACTAGCGGGAGATACAATGAGCAGTTCTTC. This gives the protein CASSPGTSGRYNEQFF.

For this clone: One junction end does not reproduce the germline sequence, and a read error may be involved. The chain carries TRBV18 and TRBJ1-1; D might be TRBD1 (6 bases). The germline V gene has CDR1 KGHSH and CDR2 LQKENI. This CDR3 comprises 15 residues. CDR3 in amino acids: CASSAPQGWDTEAFF. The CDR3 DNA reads TGTGCCAGCTCAGCACCCCAGGGGTGGGACACTGAAGCTTTCTTT.

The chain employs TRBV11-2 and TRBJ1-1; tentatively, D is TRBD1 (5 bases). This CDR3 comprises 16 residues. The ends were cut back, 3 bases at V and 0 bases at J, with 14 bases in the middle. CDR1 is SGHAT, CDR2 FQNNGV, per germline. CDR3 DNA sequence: TGTGCCAGCAGCTTTGCCGCCTTGACAGTGAACACTGAAGCTTTCTTT. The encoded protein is CASSFAALTVNTEAFF.

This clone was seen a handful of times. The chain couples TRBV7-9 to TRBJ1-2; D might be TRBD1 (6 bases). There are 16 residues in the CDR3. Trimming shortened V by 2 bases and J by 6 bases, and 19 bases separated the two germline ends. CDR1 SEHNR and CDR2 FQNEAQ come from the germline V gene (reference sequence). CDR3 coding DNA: TGTGCCAGCAGCTTATCCATTATTCTGGGGGCGGATGGCTACACCTTC. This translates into CASSLSIILGADGYTF.